The rows below give T cell receptor beta chains drawn from one sample of a study of Graves' ophthalmopathy and Graves' hyperthyroidism. One entry per CDR3 protein results from TCRdb running MiXCR on the multiplex PCR reads. This sample yields over 200,000 distinct CDR3 sequences, of which over 25% are seen a single time; approximately 9.6% belongs to the top ten. Specimen: peripheral blood. All receptors derive from a man in his fifties with Graves' ophthalmopathy. Each CDR3 is given with its conserved first and last residue. The order of the fields is CDR3 length, V gene, D gene, J gene, clone size, CDR3 protein, CDR3 DNA. The D gene is left open where the match is weak. Clone size appears in some rows only: once, few, many, or a class for an expanded clone.

14,TRBV7-8,TRBD2,TRBJ2-5,NA,CASRSGGGEETQYF,TGTGCCAGCAGAAGCGGGGGTGGCGAGGAGACCCAGTACTTC
14,TRBV27,NA,TRBJ2-2,many,CASTWGANTGELFF,TGTGCCAGCACATGGGGGGCGAACACCGGGGAGCTGTTTTTT
13,TRBV3-1,NA,TRBJ1-2,many,CASRSGPKYGYTF,TGTGCCAGCAGATCGGGACCGAAGTATGGCTACACCTTC
14,TRBV6-2/TRBV6-3,NA,TRBJ1-1,NA,CASSYSGTNTEAFF,TGTGCCAGCAGTTACTCAGGCACCAACACTGAAGCTTTCTTT
14,TRBV5-1,NA,TRBJ1-1,many,CASSFDRRVAEAFF,TGCGCCAGCAGCTTCGACCGACGAGTCGCTGAAGCTTTCTTT
19,TRBV28,NA,TRBJ2-7,many,CASSPPLSGTLRSSYEQYF,TGTGCCAGCAGTCCCCCACTATCCGGGACCTTAAGGAGCTCCTACGAGCAGTACTTC
12,TRBV10-1,NA,TRBJ1-1,many,CASSESDAEAFF,TGCGCCAGCAGTGAGTCGGACGCTGAAGCTTTCTTT
15,TRBV7-8,TRBD2,TRBJ2-7,many,CASSFRSGRTYEQYF,TGTGCCAGCAGCTTTCGGAGCGGGAGAACCTACGAGCAGTACTTC
15,TRBV7-8,TRBD1,TRBJ1-2,NA,CASSLGDRGPSGYTF,TGTGCCAGCAGCTTAGGGGACAGGGGGCCCAGTGGCTACACCTTC
13,TRBV12-3/TRBV12-4,NA,TRBJ1-5,NA,CASSFDPGQPQHF,TGTGCCAGCAGCTTTGACCCGGGGCAGCCCCAGCATTTT
13,TRBV28,TRBD1,TRBJ1-2,NA,CASITTGDYGYTF,TGTGCCAGCATTACGACAGGGGACTATGGCTACACCTTC
16,TRBV25-1,TRBD1,TRBJ2-2,many,CASSGTGDKNTGELFF,TGTGCCAGCAGTGGGACAGGGGATAAGAACACCGGGGAGCTGTTTTTT
15,TRBV5-5,NA,TRBJ1-5,NA,CASSLVGTSYQPQHF,TGTGCCAGCAGCTTGGTGGGGACATCTTATCAGCCCCAGCATTTT
16,TRBV6-2/TRBV6-3,NA,TRBJ1-1,many,CASSYLPGALNTEAFF,TGTGCCAGCAGTTACCTTCCGGGGGCGTTGAACACTGAAGCTTTCTTT
16,TRBV12-3/TRBV12-4,TRBD1,TRBJ1-2,many,CASSSTPGTGGSGYTF,TGTGCCAGCAGTTCAACCCCCGGGACAGGGGGTAGTGGCTACACCTTC
14,TRBV6-5,TRBD2,TRBJ2-7,many,CASSYELAGYEQYF,TGTGCCAGCAGTTATGAACTAGCGGGTTACGAGCAGTACTTC
15,TRBV19,NA,TRBJ1-1,many,CASTGRERVNTEAFF,TGTGCCAGTACCGGGAGGGAGCGGGTGAACACTGAAGCTTTCTTT
15,TRBV19,TRBD1,TRBJ2-2,once,CASSTGGANTGELFF,TGTGCCAGTAGTACAGGGGGCGCGAACACCGGGGAGCTGTTTTTT
13,TRBV28,TRBD2,TRBJ2-7,many,CASSASGSYEQYF,TGTGCCAGCAGTGCTAGCGGGAGTTACGAGCAGTACTTC
15,TRBV5-1,NA,TRBJ1-2,many,CASSSEGGAIYGYTF,TGCGCCAGCAGCTCCGAGGGGGGGGCGATCTATGGCTACACCTTC
10,TRBV20-1,NA,TRBJ1-1,many,CSAPRTEAFF,TGCAGTGCTCCCCGCACTGAAGCTTTCTTT
14,TRBV6-5,TRBD1,TRBJ1-1,few,CASSYYGQGDEAFF,TGTGCCAGCAGTTACTACGGACAGGGTGATGAAGCTTTCTTT
13,TRBV28,TRBD2,TRBJ2-7,few,CASSVTSWREQYF,TGTGCCAGCAGCGTGACTAGCTGGAGGGAGCAGTACTTC
15,TRBV12-3/TRBV12-4,TRBD1,TRBJ2-7,NA,CASSLAGGPTYEQYF,TGTGCCAGCAGTTTAGCAGGGGGCCCCACCTACGAGCAGTACTTC
13,TRBV12-3/TRBV12-4,TRBD1,TRBJ1-2,NA,CASNLRDSDGYTF,TGTGCCAGCAACCTCCGGGACAGTGATGGCTACACCTTC
16,TRBV6-2/TRBV6-3,TRBD2,TRBJ2-2,many,CASSWGLAGVTGELFF,TGTGCCAGCAGTTGGGGACTAGCGGGAGTAACCGGGGAGCTGTTTTTT
18,TRBV6-1,TRBD1,TRBJ2-7,many,CASSVRSGFGDRVYEQYF,TGTGCCAGCAGTGTTCGATCGGGGTTCGGGGACAGGGTCTACGAGCAGTACTTC
15,TRBV2,NA,TRBJ1-2,NA,CASSTNRAANYGYTF,TGTGCCAGCAGCACCAACAGGGCTGCTAACTATGGCTACACCTTC
13,TRBV20-1,NA,TRBJ1-2,NA,CSVSIHEGYGYTF,TGCAGTGTCTCGATCCACGAGGGCTATGGCTACACCTTC
14,TRBV9,TRBD1,TRBJ2-7,many,CASSVGTGTYEQYF,TGTGCCAGCAGCGTAGGGACAGGGACCTACGAGCAGTACTTC
16,TRBV7-2,TRBD2,TRBJ2-7,many,CASSLRGSLISYEQYF,TGTGCCAGCAGCTTGCGCGGGAGTCTGATTTCCTACGAGCAGTACTTC
16,TRBV2,NA,TRBJ1-6,NA,CASSGQGSSYNSPLHF,TGTGCCAGCAGTGGTCAGGGGAGCTCCTATAATTCACCCCTCCACTTT
15,TRBV4-2,NA,TRBJ2-7,NA,CASSQERQPSYEQYF,TGTGCCAGCAGCCAAGAAAGACAGCCTTCCTACGAGCAGTACTTC
13,TRBV30,NA,TRBJ1-5,NA,CAWSVRVDLPQHF,TGTGCCTGGAGTGTTAGGGTGGATCTTCCCCAGCATTTT
16,TRBV6-2/TRBV6-3,TRBD1,TRBJ1-5,NA,CASSSLDRGSNQPQHF,TGTGCCAGCAGTTCACTGGACAGGGGGAGCAATCAGCCCCAGCATTTT
14,TRBV7-2,NA,TRBJ1-3,NA,CASSRDYSGNTIYF,TGTGCCAGCAGCCGGGATTACTCTGGAAACACCATATATTTT
15,TRBV14,TRBD1,TRBJ1-1,many,CASSQWTGTNTEAFF,TGTGCCAGCAGCCAATGGACAGGGACGAACACTGAAGCTTTCTTT
16,TRBV28,NA,TRBJ2-7,NA,CASSFSSRLTSYEQYF,TGTGCCAGCAGTTTCTCTAGTCGGTTAACCTCCTACGAGCAGTACTTC
14,TRBV6-1,NA,TRBJ1-2,once,CASSGFGAGDGYTF,TGTGCCAGCAGTGGGTTCGGGGCTGGAGACGGCTACACCTTC
14,TRBV6-2/TRBV6-3,TRBD2,TRBJ2-5,NA,CASTGAGGLAGQYF,TGTGCCAGCACCGGTGCGGGGGGACTAGCGGGTCAGTACTTC
13,TRBV7-3,NA,TRBJ1-1,many,CASSLKANTEAFF,TGTGCCAGCAGCTTAAAAGCGAACACTGAAGCTTTCTTT
13,TRBV6-1,NA,TRBJ2-7,many,CASSAQEGYEQYF,TGTGCCAGCAGTGCACAAGAAGGCTACGAGCAGTACTTC
17,TRBV11-2,TRBD1,TRBJ2-7,many,CASSSPGSAGGFYEQYF,TGTGCCAGCAGCTCCCCGGGGTCTGCAGGGGGATTCTACGAGCAGTACTTC
15,TRBV20-1,NA,TRBJ1-5,many,CSAREGGAGNQPQHF,TGCAGTGCCCGCGAGGGGGGGGCTGGGAATCAGCCCCAGCATTTT
14,TRBV5-1,NA,TRBJ2-5,many,CASSLGNRVETQYF,TGCGCCAGCAGCTTGGGAAACAGGGTCGAGACCCAGTACTTC
11,TRBV6-2/TRBV6-3,NA,TRBJ1-1,NA,CASSKGTEAFF,TGTGCCAGCAGTAAGGGTACTGAAGCTTTCTTT
14,TRBV12-3/TRBV12-4,NA,TRBJ1-5,NA,CASSFTGRNQPQHF,TGTGCCAGCAGTTTTACCGGGCGCAATCAGCCCCAGCATTTT
13,TRBV6-2/TRBV6-3,NA,TRBJ1-5,many,CASSFAGDQPQHF,TGTGCCAGCAGTTTCGCAGGGGATCAGCCCCAGCATTTT
13,TRBV28,NA,TRBJ1-1,NA,CATRLGMNTEAFF,TGTGCCACCCGCCTGGGGATGAACACTGAAGCTTTCTTT
16,TRBV5-1,NA,TRBJ2-7,many,CASSPGAGLVIYEQYF,TGCGCCAGCAGCCCGGGGGCAGGGCTGGTTATCTACGAGCAGTACTTC
11,TRBV6-1,TRBD2,TRBJ2-7,NA,CSAGVGGEQYF,TGTTCAGCGGGGGTCGGGGGAGAGCAGTACTTC
12,TRBV30,NA,TRBJ1-3,many,CAWRPSRDTIYF,TGTGCCTGGAGGCCCTCGAGAGACACCATATATTTT
13,TRBV12-3/TRBV12-4,NA,TRBJ2-7,NA,CASSPDSSRVQYF,TGTGCCAGCAGCCCCGATTCTAGTCGTGTGCAGTACTTC
18,TRBV11-2,TRBD2,TRBJ2-5,NA,CASSLGLAGGVRTETQYF,TGTGCCAGCAGCTTAGGACTAGCGGGGGGCGTAAGGACAGAGACCCAGTACTTC